This T cell receptor beta chain was observed in a study of blood T cell repertoires in COVID-19. This clone was counted a single time. Germline V gene lookup returns CDR1 SGHTA and CDR2 FQGNSA. The length of the CDR3 is 16 residues. Trimming took 2 bases from V and 1 from J; bases not matched to a gene: 6. Some clones are missing from TCRdb's copy, which holds only in-frame ones; the method was immunoSEQ multiplex PCR. This sample has about 82,000 clones, with about 80% found just once. This chain links TRBV7-2 with TRBJ2-3; 7 bases are a match to TRBD1. Sequenced input: peripheral blood. This receptor was taken from a middle-aged woman with active or convalescent COVID-19. The CDR3 is CASSLTATGGTDTQYF. The CDR3 nucleotides read TGTGCCAGCAGCTTAACCGCCACAGGGGGCACAGATACGCAGTATTTT. Full variable domain (outside the CDR3, taken from reference TRBV7-2 and TRBJ2-3): GAGVSQSPSNKVTEKGKDVELRCDPISGHTALYWYRQSLGQGLEFLIYFQGNSAPDKSGLPSDRFSAERTGGSVSTLTIQRTQQEDSAVYLCASSLTATGGTDTQYFGPGTRLTVL.